The T cell receptor (beta chain) under discussion was sequenced for a study of beta chain features in type 1 diabetes. The study, taken as a whole, reports: Short templates might get an advantage during PCR, and this would be equal in patients and controls.

Isolated RNA was reverse transcribed in full, so expressed TCRB transcripts were sequenced. Assay used: immunoSEQ multiplex PCR; TCRdb lists only in-frame clones, some missing. In the table there are over 500,000 clones, 15% to 18% of which are singletons. Only a few counts were recorded for this clone. The antigen is not known. Other nucleotide sequences in the sample specify the same CDR3. Trimming removed 0 bases at V and 2 bases at J, with 7 bases between. The CDR3 is 14 residues long. Germline CDR1 SGHTA, CDR2 FQGNSA. Sequenced input: naive CD4+ T cells from blood. The chain joins TRBV7-2 to TRBJ1-2, with D possibly being TRBD1 (5 bases). The sequence came from a man aged 18 to 30 in good health. Here the CDR3 reads CASSLAAGNYGYTF. CDR3 coding DNA: TGTGCCAGCAGCTTAGCGGCAGGGAACTATGGCTACACCTTC.